What follows describes a single TCR beta chain. Its antigen is not known. Germline assignment: CDR1 LNHDA and CDR2 SQIVND (reference sequence). This CDR3 region has 14 residues. Trimming left V 6 bases short and J 4 bases short, with 15 bases between. Repertoires were generated with immunoSEQ multiplex PCR, while TCRdb's copy carries only in-frame clones and drops some. Of about 50,000 clones listed, about three quarters are singletons. This sample stems from a study of early stage breast cancer tumors. General study findings and limits: Tumors had approximately 2.7-fold higher T cell density than normal breast.

The genes are TRBV19 and TRBJ1-2, with a possible D match to TRBD1 (5 bases). Sequences were obtained from blood. This sequence originates from a person aged 35-50 years with breast cancer. CDR3 loop: CASRYQGLLYGYTF. The CDR3 DNA is TGTGCCAGTAGGTACCAGGGCCTTCTCTATGGCTACACCTTC.